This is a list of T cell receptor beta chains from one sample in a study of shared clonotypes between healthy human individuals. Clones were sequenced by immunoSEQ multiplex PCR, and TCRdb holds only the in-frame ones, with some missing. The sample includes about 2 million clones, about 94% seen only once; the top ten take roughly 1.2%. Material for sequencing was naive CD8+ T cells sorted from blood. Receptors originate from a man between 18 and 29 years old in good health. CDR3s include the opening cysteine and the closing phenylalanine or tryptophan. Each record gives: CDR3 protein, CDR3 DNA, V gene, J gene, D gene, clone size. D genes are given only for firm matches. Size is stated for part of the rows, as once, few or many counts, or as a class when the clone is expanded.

CASSYVWGDWQYF	TGTGCCAGCAGTTACGTTTGGGGGGATTGGCAGTACTTC	TRBV6-5	TRBJ2-7	NA	NA
CASEENYGYTF	TGTGCCAGCGAGGAAAACTATGGCTACACCTTC	TRBV6-1	TRBJ1-2	NA	NA
CSVVEREVAYEQYF	TGCAGCGTTGTCGAGAGGGAGGTAGCCTACGAGCAGTACTTC	TRBV29-1	TRBJ2-7	NA	NA
CATRPSESYEQYF	TGTGCCACCAGGCCTAGCGAGTCCTACGAGCAGTACTTC	TRBV15	TRBJ2-7	NA	NA
CASSLPRTGLNYEQYF	TGTGCCAGCAGCTTACCCAGGACAGGGTTAAACTACGAGCAGTACTTC	TRBV7-9	TRBJ2-7	TRBD1	NA
CASPDWRTSNYGYTF	TGTGCCAGCCCAGATTGGAGGACTTCTAACTATGGCTACACCTTC	TRBV19	TRBJ1-2	NA	once
CASGAGLTGELFF	TGTGCCAGCGGGGCAGGGCTAACCGGGGAGCTGTTTTTT	TRBV7-8	TRBJ2-2	NA	NA
CASSETRGVYGYTF	TGCGCCAGCAGTGAAACACGGGGAGTCTATGGCTACACCTTC	TRBV10-2	TRBJ1-2	NA	NA
CASSQPYVGYTGELFF	TGCGCCAGCAGCCAGCCCTATGTAGGGTACACCGGGGAGCTGTTTTTT	TRBV4-1	TRBJ2-2	NA	NA
CSVGDSSTDTQYF	TGCAGCGTGGGGGACAGTAGCACAGATACGCAGTATTTT	TRBV29-1	TRBJ2-3	TRBD1	NA
CASSETGTGISEQYF	TGTGCCAGCAGCGAAACCGGGACAGGAATATCCGAGCAGTACTTC	TRBV9	TRBJ2-7	TRBD1	NA
CASRDSSYEQYF	TGTGCTTCCAGGGACAGCTCCTACGAGCAGTACTTC	TRBV6-6	TRBJ2-7	TRBD1	once
CASSDRVSYEQYF	TGTGCCAGCAGCGATAGGGTCAGCTACGAGCAGTACTTC	TRBV7-9	TRBJ2-7	NA	NA
CASSDRGTYFEAFF	TGTGCCAGCAGTGATCGGGGGACCTATTTTGAAGCTTTCTTT	TRBV6-1	TRBJ1-1	NA	NA
CASSLGGYNSPLHF	TGTGCCAGCAGCTTAGGGGGTTATAATTCACCCCTCCACTTT	TRBV7-9	TRBJ1-6	NA	NA
CASSLSAPRYNEQFF	TGCGCCAGCAGCTTGTCAGCACCGAGATACAATGAGCAGTTCTTC	TRBV5-1	TRBJ2-1	NA	NA
CASSFAGERNEQYF	TGTGCCAGCAGCTTCGCAGGGGAGCGGAACGAGCAGTACTTC	TRBV13	TRBJ2-7	NA	once
CASSPHAGRTFSYEQYF	TGTGCCAGCAGTCCCCATGCCGGACGGACCTTCTCCTACGAGCAGTACTTC	TRBV28	TRBJ2-7	NA	NA
CASSQGQGTGNTIYF	TGCGCCAGCAGCCAAGGACAGGGAACTGGAAACACCATATATTTT	TRBV4-1	TRBJ1-3	TRBD1	NA
CAISDPAGGYETQYF	TGTGCCATCAGTGACCCAGCGGGGGGGTATGAGACCCAGTACTTC	TRBV10-3	TRBJ2-5	TRBD2	NA
CASSLETGYEQYF	TGTGCCAGCAGTTTGGAGACAGGCTACGAGCAGTACTTC	TRBV27	TRBJ2-7	NA	few
CASSQAGTSLYEQYF	TGCGCCAGCAGCCAAGCTGGGACTAGCCTCTACGAGCAGTACTTC	TRBV4-1	TRBJ2-7	TRBD2	once
CSVRDRGSLPTDTQYF	TGCAGCGTTCGCGACAGGGGGTCCTTACCCACAGATACGCAGTATTTT	TRBV29-1	TRBJ2-3	TRBD1	NA
CASSLGPDRGLYGYTF	TGTGCCAGCAGCTTAGGCCCCGACAGGGGTCTCTATGGCTACACCTTC	TRBV13	TRBJ1-2	TRBD1	NA